This is a list of T cell receptor beta chains from one sample in a study of blood T cell repertoires in COVID-19. Clones were sequenced by immunoSEQ multiplex PCR, and TCRdb holds only the in-frame ones, with some missing. The sample yields roughly 100,000 clones, 71% seen once. The sequencing sample was made of peripheral blood. The receptors were sampled from a human donor with acute or convalescent COVID-19. The donor label of this sample is uncertain. Both conserved end residues are part of each CDR3. A D gene is named only where the DNA matches it firmly. A row's size may be missing; if present it is once, few, many or a size class.

V	size	length	J	D	DNA	CDR3
TRBV2	few	16	TRBJ2-3	TRBD2	TGTGCCAGCAGTGAAATCCGACTAGCGGGGCCAGATACGCAGTATTTT	CASSEIRLAGPDTQYF
TRBV7-9	once	17	TRBJ2-1	.	TGTGCCAGCAGCTCAAGGGCGGGCGAAAGCTCCTACAATGAGCAGTTCTTC	CASSSRAGESSYNEQFF
TRBV7-9	.	15	TRBJ1-6	.	TGTGCCAGCAGCGGGAGGGCAGCGTATAATTCACCCCTCCACTTT	CASSGRAAYNSPLHF
TRBV4-1	.	15	TRBJ2-2	.	TGCGCCAGCAGCCTCCGACAGGCGAACACCGGGGAGCTGTTTTTT	CASSLRQANTGELFF
TRBV30	once	14	TRBJ1-2	TRBD1	TGTGCCTGGAGGGCGACAGGGGAGGCCTTTGGCTACACCTTC	CAWRATGEAFGYTF
TRBV7-8	.	15	TRBJ2-2	.	TGTGCCAGCAGCTTAGGTGGGGGGATGAGCGGGGAGCTGTTTTTT	CASSLGGGMSGELFF
TRBV19	.	14	TRBJ2-7	.	TGTGCCAGTAGTATTGGTGGGGCCCCCTACGAGCAGTACTTC	CASSIGGAPYEQYF
TRBV5-1	.	15	TRBJ1-6	TRBD1	TGCGCCAGCCACTCCGGGACAGAGAATAATTCACCCCTCCACTTT	CASHSGTENNSPLHF
TRBV19	.	16	TRBJ2-2	TRBD2	TGTGCCAGTAGTGCTAGACTAGCGGGGAACACCGGGGAGCTGTTTTTT	CASSARLAGNTGELFF
TRBV7-2	few	19	TRBJ2-3	.	TGTGCCAGCAGCTTACACGGGGGGGACAGAGCCCCTAGCACAGATACGCAGTATTTT	CASSLHGGDRAPSTDTQYF
TRBV4-2	.	17	TRBJ2-4	TRBD2	TGTGCCAGCAGCCAGACTACTAGCGGGGGGCCTGGGGACATTCAGTACTTC	CASSQTTSGGPGDIQYF
TRBV3-1/TRBV3-2	.	15	TRBJ2-7	.	TGTGCCAGCAGCCAAGATGTCAGGGTAGTTTCCGAGCAGTACTTC	CASSQDVRVVSEQYF
TRBV19	.	14	TRBJ1-1	TRBD1	TGTGCCAGTAGTCTGGACAGGTTCATCACTGAAGCTTTCTTT	CASSLDRFITEAFF
TRBV3-1/TRBV3-2	.	18	TRBJ2-3	TRBD2	TGTGCCAGCAGCCAAAGGGGCGGGCGGGGGGTCAGCACAGATACGCAGTATTTT	CASSQRGGRGVSTDTQYF
TRBV7-9	.	13	TRBJ1-1	.	TGTGCCAGCAGCCCTGGCAGGGGCACTGAAGCTTTCTTT	CASSPGRGTEAFF
TRBV21-1	few	15	TRBJ2-7	.	TGTGCCAGCAGCAAAGCCCCGGGACAGGGCTACGAGCAGTACTTC	CASSKAPGQGYEQYF
TRBV9	.	15	TRBJ1-3	.	TGTGCCAGCAGCGTAGACAGGGATCCTGGAAACACCATATATTTT	CASSVDRDPGNTIYF
TRBV9	.	15	TRBJ1-2	TRBD1	TGTGCCAGCAGCCCGAGCGCCAGGGGGGCCTATGGCTACACCTTC	CASSPSARGAYGYTF
TRBV5-1	few	15	TRBJ1-5	.	TGCGCCAGCAGCCTAACTTACGGGGGCAATCAGCCCCAGCATTTT	CASSLTYGGNQPQHF
TRBV6-6	.	14	TRBJ1-1	.	TGTGCCAGCAGTTATAGCGGCAGGGCCCCTGAAGCTTTCTTT	CASSYSGRAPEAFF
TRBV29-1	.	13	TRBJ1-1	TRBD1	TGCAGCGTTCGACAGGGTCTGAACACTGAAGCTTTCTTT	CSVRQGLNTEAFF
TRBV5-1	once	13	TRBJ2-3	.	TGCGCCAGCAGCCTAGGGGACTGGCGGGAACCCATTTTT	CASSLGDWREPIF
TRBV24-1	.	15	TRBJ2-2	TRBD2	TGTGCCACCAGTGATCTGGGGACTAGGGCCGGGGAGCTGTTTTTT	CATSDLGTRAGELFF
TRBV3-1/TRBV3-2	.	15	TRBJ2-1	.	TGTGCCAGCAGCAAAGAGGGGGGGCCTAGCAATGAGCAGTTCTTC	CASSKEGGPSNEQFF
TRBV7-3	.	13	TRBJ2-7	.	TGTGCCAGCAGCTTAGGGCCCCAGCTCGAGCAGTACTTC	CASSLGPQLEQYF
TRBV14	.	13	TRBJ1-1	.	TGTGCCAGCAGCCTAAGGTGGGCCACTGAAGCTTTCTTT	CASSLRWATEAFF
TRBV4-1	.	14	TRBJ2-3	.	TGCGCCAGCAGCCAGCTAGGGGACACAGATACGCAGTATTTT	CASSQLGDTDTQYF
TRBV6-5	few	14	TRBJ1-6	TRBD1	TGTGCCAGCAGTCGGACAGGGTTAAATTCACCCCTCCACTTT	CASSRTGLNSPLHF
TRBV5-4	.	15	TRBJ2-3	.	TGTGCCAGCAGCTTGAGAGGGGGGGCAGCAGATACGCAGTATTTT	CASSLRGGAADTQYF
TRBV30	.	15	TRBJ1-4	.	TGTGCCTGGAGTGACCGGGGGGGCGGGGAGGAAAAACTGTTTTTT	CAWSDRGGGEEKLFF
TRBV7-9	once	15	TRBJ1-4	TRBD1	TGTGCCAGCAGCATCGACAGGGCAACTAATGAAAAACTGTTTTTT	CASSIDRATNEKLFF
TRBV11-3	.	14	TRBJ1-1	.	TGTGCCAGCAGCCTTCGAGGTGGCAACACTGAAGCTTTCTTT	CASSLRGGNTEAFF
TRBV3-1/TRBV3-2	.	18	TRBJ2-2	.	TGTGCCAGCAGCCAAGTATGGTCGGGAGCGGCGGTCACCGGGGAGCTGTTTTTT	CASSQVWSGAAVTGELFF
TRBV3-1/TRBV3-2	many	15	TRBJ2-3	.	TGTGCCAGCAGCCAAGCGGGGGGCAGGGCAGATACGCAGTATTTT	CASSQAGGRADTQYF
TRBV7-9	.	13	TRBJ2-5	.	TGTGCCTCTAGGGCGGGGGCAGGGGAGACCCAGTACTTC	CASRAGAGETQYF
TRBV18	.	15	TRBJ1-1	.	TGTGCCAGCTCACCCCCAAGGGCGGGAGGCACTGAAGCTTTCTTT	CASSPPRAGGTEAFF
TRBV19	few	16	TRBJ1-1	TRBD1	TGTGCCAGTACCCCGGGAGGGGGCGCGATGAGCACTGAAGCTTTCTTT	CASTPGGGAMSTEAFF
TRBV6-6	.	17	TRBJ1-4	.	TGTGCCAGCAGTCATGGTCGGGAGCAAGAATCATATGAAAAACTGTTTTTT	CASSHGREQESYEKLFF
TRBV19	.	14	TRBJ1-4	TRBD1	TGTGCCAGTAGTCCTGGACAGGGCATTGAAAAACTGTTTTTT	CASSPGQGIEKLFF
TRBV18	.	14	TRBJ1-4	TRBD1	TGTGCCAGCTCACCGACAGGGGGTAATGAAAAACTGTTTTTT	CASSPTGGNEKLFF
TRBV6-5	.	13	TRBJ1-4	.	TGTGCCAGCAGAGACAGGTTTCGTGGAAAACTGTTTTTT	CASRDRFRGKLFF
TRBV7-3	.	14	TRBJ2-5	.	TGTGCCAGCAGCTTATTCCCAGGGCGGGAGACCCAGTACTTC	CASSLFPGRETQYF
TRBV28	.	15	TRBJ2-1	TRBD2	TGTGCCAGCAGCCCCGGGACTAGCGGCTACAATGAGCAGTTCTTC	CASSPGTSGYNEQFF
TRBV29-1	.	9	TRBJ1-2	.	TGCAGCGTCGGAGATGGCTACACCTTC	CSVGDGYTF
TRBV12-3/TRBV12-4	.	12	TRBJ1-1	.	TGTGCCAGCAGTTCTGGCACGACTGAAGCTTTCTTT	CASSSGTTEAFF
TRBV29-1	.	12	TRBJ1-2	.	TGCAGCGGGGGTAGCTGGAGATATGGCTACACCTTC	CSGGSWRYGYTF
TRBV19	.	16	TRBJ2-1	.	TGTGCCAGTAGTATTTTGGGACAAATAAGGAGCAATGAGCAGTTCTTC	CASSILGQIRSNEQFF
TRBV5-1	.	13	TRBJ2-7	TRBD2	TGCGCCAGCTCAGCGGGGGGGCCCCACGAGCAGTACTTC	CASSAGGPHEQYF
TRBV28	.	14	TRBJ1-3	.	TGTGCCAGCAGGAGCGCGGGTTCTGGAAACACCATATATTTT	CASRSAGSGNTIYF
TRBV4-1	.	18	TRBJ2-3	TRBD2	TGCGCCAGCAGCCAGATGGCGGTAGCGGGGGCGGGCACAGATACGCAGTATTTT	CASSQMAVAGAGTDTQYF
TRBV30	.	14	TRBJ1-5	.	TGTGCCTGGAGTATACAGTCTAGCAATCAGCCCCAGCATTTT	CAWSIQSSNQPQHF
TRBV29-1	once	13	TRBJ2-1	TRBD2	TGCAGCGTTCCCGGGGGGGGCTACAATGAGCAGTTCTTC	CSVPGGGYNEQFF
TRBV12-3/TRBV12-4	once	13	TRBJ1-1	.	TGTGCCAGCAGTCTGAGACAGAACACTGAAGCTTTCTTT	CASSLRQNTEAFF
TRBV2	many	14	TRBJ2-1	TRBD2	TGTGCCAGCAGAAGACTAGCTTCCTACAATGAGCAGTTCTTC	CASRRLASYNEQFF
TRBV7-9	few	13	TRBJ2-6	.	TGTGCCAGCAGCCACTCTGGGGCCAACGTCCTGACTTTC	CASSHSGANVLTF
TRBV2	.	15	TRBJ2-3	.	TGTGCCAGCAGTGTCCAGGGCTCGGTGGCAGATACGCAGTATTTT	CASSVQGSVADTQYF
TRBV11-2	.	17	TRBJ2-3	TRBD2	TGTGCCAGCAGCTTAGCTGGGGCGGGGGGGTATGCAGATACGCAGTATTTT	CASSLAGAGGYADTQYF
TRBV18	.	16	TRBJ1-4	.	TGTGCCAGCTCACCCAGGGCCCCTGCAACTAATGAAAAACTGTTTTTT	CASSPRAPATNEKLFF
TRBV6-5	.	13	TRBJ1-1	.	TGTGCCAGCAGCCAGGGGTTGAAGACTGAAGCTTTCTTT	CASSQGLKTEAFF
TRBV24-1	.	13	TRBJ1-1	.	TGTGCCACCAGTGTAGACAGGAACACTGAAGCTTTCTTT	CATSVDRNTEAFF